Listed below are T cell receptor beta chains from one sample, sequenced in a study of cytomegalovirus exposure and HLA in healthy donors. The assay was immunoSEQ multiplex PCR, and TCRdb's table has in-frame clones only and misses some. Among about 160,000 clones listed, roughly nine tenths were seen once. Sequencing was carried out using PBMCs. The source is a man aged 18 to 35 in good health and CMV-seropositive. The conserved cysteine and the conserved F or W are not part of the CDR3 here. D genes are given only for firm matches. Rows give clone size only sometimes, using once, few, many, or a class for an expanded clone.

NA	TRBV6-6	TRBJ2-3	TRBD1	ASRTTGTGTGDTQY
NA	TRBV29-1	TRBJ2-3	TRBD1	SAGQGASDTQY
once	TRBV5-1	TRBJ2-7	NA	ASSAGGGQSEQY
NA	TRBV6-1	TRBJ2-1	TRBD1	VSSDPGQGAAPQF
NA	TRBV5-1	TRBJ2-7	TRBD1	ASSLGQGGREQY
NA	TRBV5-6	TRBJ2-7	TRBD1	ASSGQGRSYEQY
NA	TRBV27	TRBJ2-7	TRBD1	ASSFGQGRYEQY
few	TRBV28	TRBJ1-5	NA	ASTPPGDQPQH
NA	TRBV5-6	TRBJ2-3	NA	ASSLVELAGTQY
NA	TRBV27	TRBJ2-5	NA	ASSLSGRRAQY
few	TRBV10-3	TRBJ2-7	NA	AISPSQGQYEQY
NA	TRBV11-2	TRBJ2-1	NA	ASSLVIRYRESVHEQF
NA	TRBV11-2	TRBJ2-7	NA	ASSHYTGSSSYEQY
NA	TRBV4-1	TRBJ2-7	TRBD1	ASSQVQGYEQY
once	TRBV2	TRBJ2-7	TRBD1	ASSGQGGSYEQY
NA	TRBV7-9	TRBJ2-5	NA	ASSLAGGQETQY
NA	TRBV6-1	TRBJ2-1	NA	ASSEFGKGAEQF
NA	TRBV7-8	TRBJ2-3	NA	ASSLDQAGTQY
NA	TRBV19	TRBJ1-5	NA	ASSIRGAEQPQH
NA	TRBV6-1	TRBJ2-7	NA	ASSEANGHEQY
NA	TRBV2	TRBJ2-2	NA	ASIESGELF
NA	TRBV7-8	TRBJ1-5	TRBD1	ASSRTGVGNQPQH
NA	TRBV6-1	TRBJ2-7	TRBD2	ASSGGSGLSYEQY
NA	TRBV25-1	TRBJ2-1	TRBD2	ASSDSGGLAGVNEQF
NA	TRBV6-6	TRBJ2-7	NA	ASSLRTSPYEQY
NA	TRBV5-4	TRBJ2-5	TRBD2	ASSVNSGSRETQY
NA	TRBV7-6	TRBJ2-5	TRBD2	ASSPGLAGVSGETQY
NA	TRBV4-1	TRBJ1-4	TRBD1	ASSQAGTANEKLF
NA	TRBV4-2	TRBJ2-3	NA	ASSVTVSTDTQY
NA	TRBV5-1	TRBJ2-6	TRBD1	ASSFTTGPGANVLT
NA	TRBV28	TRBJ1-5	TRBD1	ASSEHRGSQPQH